This TCR beta chain was profiled in a study of CD8 T cells in Susac syndrome. Whole-study context: Patients with Susac syndrome were therapy-naive, on corticosteroids, or on intravenous immunoglobulin alone at blood draw.

Reverse transcription of about 0.5 to 1 ug RNA used random hexamers. Using its own MiXCR run on the immunoSEQ multiplex PCR reads, TCRdb lists one record per CDR3 protein. The sample contains under 300,000 distinct CDR3 sequences, 96% of which appear only once. The recently defined diagnostic criteria for definite or probable disease were met by the Susac syndrome patients. Both CD4+ and CD8+ T cells were negatively isolated, and TEMRA cells underwent FACS enrichment. The CDR3 has 14 residues. V lost 5 bases, J lost 6 bases, and 10 bases stayed unmatched. Germline CDR1 SQVTM, CDR2 ANQGSEA. The source of this sequence is a human donor with Susac syndrome. This sequence joins TRBV29-1 and TRBJ2-7, with TRBD1 identical over 10 bases. The source material was CD4+ T cells from PBMCs. As DNA, the CDR3 is TGCAGCGTTTCCCGTGGACAGGGGGGCCGCGAGCAGTACTTC. This codes for CSVSRGQGGREQYF.